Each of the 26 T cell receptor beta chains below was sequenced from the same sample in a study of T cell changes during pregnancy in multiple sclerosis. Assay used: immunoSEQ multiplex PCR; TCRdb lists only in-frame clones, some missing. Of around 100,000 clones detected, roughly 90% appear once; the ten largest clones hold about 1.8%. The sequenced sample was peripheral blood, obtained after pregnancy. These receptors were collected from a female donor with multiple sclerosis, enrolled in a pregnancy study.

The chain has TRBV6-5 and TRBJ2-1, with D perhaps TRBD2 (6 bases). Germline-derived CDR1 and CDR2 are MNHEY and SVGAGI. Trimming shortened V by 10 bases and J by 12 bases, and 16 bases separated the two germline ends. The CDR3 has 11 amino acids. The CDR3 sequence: CATQLAEGQFF. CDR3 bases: TGTGCCACCCAGTTAGCGGAGGGGCAGTTCTTC.

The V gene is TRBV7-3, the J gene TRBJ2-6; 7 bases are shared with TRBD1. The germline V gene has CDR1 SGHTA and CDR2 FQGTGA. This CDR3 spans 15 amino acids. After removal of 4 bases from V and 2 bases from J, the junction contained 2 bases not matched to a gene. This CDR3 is CASSSQGAGANVLTF. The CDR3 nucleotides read TGTGCCAGCAGCTCCCAGGGGGCTGGGGCCAACGTCCTGACTTTC.

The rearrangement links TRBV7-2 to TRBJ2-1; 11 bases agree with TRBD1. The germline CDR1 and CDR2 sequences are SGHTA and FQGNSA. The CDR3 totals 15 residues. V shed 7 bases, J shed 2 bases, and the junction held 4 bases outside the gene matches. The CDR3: CASNGQGATYNEQFF. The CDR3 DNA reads TGTGCCAGCAACGGACAGGGGGCGACCTACAATGAGCAGTTCTTC. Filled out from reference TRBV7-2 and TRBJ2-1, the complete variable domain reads GAGVSQSPSNKVTEKGKDVELRCDPISGHTALYWYRQSLGQGLEFLIYFQGNSAPDKSGLPSDRFSAERTGGSVSTLTIQRTQQEDSAVYLCASNGQGATYNEQFFGPGTRLTVL.

The CDR3 is CASSPGLPFYEQYF. CDR3 sequence (DNA): TGTGCCAGCAGCCCGGGACTGCCGTTTTACGAGCAGTACTTC. The chain combines TRBV21-1 with TRBJ2-7; TRBD2 was called by the table and not checked on the DNA. TRBV21-1 is a documented pseudogene. The CDR3 has 14 amino acids.

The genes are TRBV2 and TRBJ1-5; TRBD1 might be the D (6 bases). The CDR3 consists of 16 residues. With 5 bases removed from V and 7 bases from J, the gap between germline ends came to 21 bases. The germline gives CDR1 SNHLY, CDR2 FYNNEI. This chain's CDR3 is CASSRQRDNPRQPQHF. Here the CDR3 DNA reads TGTGCCAGCAGTCGACAACGGGACAACCCGAGGCAGCCCCAGCATTTT.

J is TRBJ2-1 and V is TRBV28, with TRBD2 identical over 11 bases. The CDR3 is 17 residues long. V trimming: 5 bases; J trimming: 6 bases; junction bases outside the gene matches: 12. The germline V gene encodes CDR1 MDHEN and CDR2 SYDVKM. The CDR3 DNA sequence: TGTGCCAGCAGTCCACCCTACACTAGCGGGAGATTCAATGAGCAGTTCTTC. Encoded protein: CASSPPYTSGRFNEQFF.

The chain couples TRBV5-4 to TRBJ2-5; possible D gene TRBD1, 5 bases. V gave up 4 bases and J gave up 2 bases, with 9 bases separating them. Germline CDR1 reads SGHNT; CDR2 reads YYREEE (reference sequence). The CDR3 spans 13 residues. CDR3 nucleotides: TGTGCCAGCAGCCCTCGACAGCAAGAGACCCAGTACTTC. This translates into CASSPRQQETQYF. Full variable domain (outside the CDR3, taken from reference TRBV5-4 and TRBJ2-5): ETGVTQSPTHLIKTRGQQVTLRCSSQSGHNTVSWYQQALGQGPQFIFQYYREEENGRGNFPPRFSGLQFPNYSSELNVNALELDDSALYLCASSPRQQETQYFGPGTRLLVL.

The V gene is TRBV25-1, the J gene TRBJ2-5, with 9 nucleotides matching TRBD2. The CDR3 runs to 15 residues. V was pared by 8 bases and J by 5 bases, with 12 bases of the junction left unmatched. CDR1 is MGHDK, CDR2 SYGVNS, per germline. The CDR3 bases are TGTGCCAGCCCTCCGGGACTAGCCGGGGGCGAGACCCAGTACTTC. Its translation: CASPPGLAGGETQYF.

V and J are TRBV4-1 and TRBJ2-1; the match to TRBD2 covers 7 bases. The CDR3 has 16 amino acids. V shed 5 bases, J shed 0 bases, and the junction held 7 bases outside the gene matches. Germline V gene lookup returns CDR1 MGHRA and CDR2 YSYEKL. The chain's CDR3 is CASSGMAGVSYNEQFF. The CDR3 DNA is TGCGCCAGCAGCGGGATGGCGGGGGTCTCCTACAATGAGCAGTTCTTC.

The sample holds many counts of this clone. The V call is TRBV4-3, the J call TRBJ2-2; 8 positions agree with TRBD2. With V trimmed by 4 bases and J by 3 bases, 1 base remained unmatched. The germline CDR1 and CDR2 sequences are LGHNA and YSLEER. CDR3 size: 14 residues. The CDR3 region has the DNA TGCGCCAGCAGCCCGGGACTAGACACCGGGGAGCTGTTTTTT. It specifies CASSPGLDTGELFF.

The CDR3 DNA follows: TGTGCCAGCAGCGTCCGGGGGGGAGAGACCCAGTACTTC. Protein: CASSVRGGETQYF. This chain links TRBV7-3 with TRBJ2-5, with 8 bases fitting TRBD2. Germline V CDR1 and CDR2: SGHTA, FQGTGA. This CDR3 comprises 13 residues. Germline trimming cut 5 bases from V and 4 bases from J; bases unmatched to any gene: 3.

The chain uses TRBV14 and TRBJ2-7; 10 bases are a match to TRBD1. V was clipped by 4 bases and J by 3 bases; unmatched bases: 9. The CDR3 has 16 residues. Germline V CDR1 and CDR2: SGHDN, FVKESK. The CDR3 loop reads CASSPKRGTGDYEQYF. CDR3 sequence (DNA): TGTGCCAGCAGCCCAAAAAGGGGGACAGGGGACTACGAGCAGTACTTC. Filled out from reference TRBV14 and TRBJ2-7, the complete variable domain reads EAGVTQFPSHSVIEKGQTVTLRCDPISGHDNLYWYRRVMGKEIKFLLHFVKESKQDESGMPNNRFLAERTGGTYSTLKVQPAELEDSGVYFCASSPKRGTGDYEQYFGPGTRLTVT.

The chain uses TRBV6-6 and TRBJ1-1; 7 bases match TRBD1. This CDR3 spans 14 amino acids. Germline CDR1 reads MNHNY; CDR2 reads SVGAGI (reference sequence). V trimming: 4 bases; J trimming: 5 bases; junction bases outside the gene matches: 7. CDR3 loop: CASSSGTARTEAFF. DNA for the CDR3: TGTGCCAGCAGTTCCGGGACAGCCAGAACTGAAGCTTTCTTT.

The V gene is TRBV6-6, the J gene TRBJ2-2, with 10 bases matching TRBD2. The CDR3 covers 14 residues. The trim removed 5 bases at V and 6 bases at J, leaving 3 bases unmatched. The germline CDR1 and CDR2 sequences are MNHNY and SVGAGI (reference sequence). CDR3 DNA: TGTGCCAGCAGTGGGCTAGCGGGAGCCGGGGAGCTGTTTTTT. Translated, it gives CASSGLAGAGELFF.

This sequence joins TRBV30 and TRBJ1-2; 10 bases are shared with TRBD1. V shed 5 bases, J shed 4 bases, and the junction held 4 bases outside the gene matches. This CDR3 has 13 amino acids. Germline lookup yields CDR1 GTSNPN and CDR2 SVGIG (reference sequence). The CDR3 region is CAWGGQGGYGYTF. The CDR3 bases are TGTGCCTGGGGCGGACAGGGGGGCTATGGCTACACCTTC. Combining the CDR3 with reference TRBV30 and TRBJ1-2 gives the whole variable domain SQTIHQWPATLVQPVGSPLSLECTVEGTSNPNLYWYRQAAGRGLQLLFYSVGIGQISSEVPQNLSASRPQDRQFILSSKKLLLSDSGFYLCAWGGQGGYGYTFGSGTRLTVV.

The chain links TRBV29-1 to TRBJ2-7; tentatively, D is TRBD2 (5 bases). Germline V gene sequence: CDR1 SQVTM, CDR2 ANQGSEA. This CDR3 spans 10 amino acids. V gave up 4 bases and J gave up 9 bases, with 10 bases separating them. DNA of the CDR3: TGCAGCGTTGGTGAGGGCCTGCAGTACTTC. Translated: CSVGEGLQYF.

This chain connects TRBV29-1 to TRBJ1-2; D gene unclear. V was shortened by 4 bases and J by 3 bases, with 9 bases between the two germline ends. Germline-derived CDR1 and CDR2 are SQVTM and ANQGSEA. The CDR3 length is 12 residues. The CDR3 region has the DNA TGCAGCGTTGGAGGGTCAGACTATGGCTACACCTTC. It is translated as CSVGGSDYGYTF. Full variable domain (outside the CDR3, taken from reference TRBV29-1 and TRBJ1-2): SAVISQKPSRDICQRGTSLTIQCQVDSQVTMMFWYRQQPGQSLTLIATANQGSEATYESGFVIDKFPISRPNLTFSTLTVSNMSPEDSSIYLCSVGGSDYGYTFGSGTRLTVV.

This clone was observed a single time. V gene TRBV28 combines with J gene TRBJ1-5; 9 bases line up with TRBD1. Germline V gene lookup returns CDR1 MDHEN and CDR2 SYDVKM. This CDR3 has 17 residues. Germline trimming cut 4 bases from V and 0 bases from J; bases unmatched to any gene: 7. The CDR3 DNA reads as TGTGCCAGCAGTTCAAGACAGGGGGACCCTAGCAATCAGCCCCAGCATTTT. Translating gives CASSSRQGDPSNQPQHF.

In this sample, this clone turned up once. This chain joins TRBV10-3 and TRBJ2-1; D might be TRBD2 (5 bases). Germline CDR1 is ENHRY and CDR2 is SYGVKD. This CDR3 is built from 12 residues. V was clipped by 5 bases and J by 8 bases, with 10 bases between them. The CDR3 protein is CAISTRADEQFF. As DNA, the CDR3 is TGTGCCATCAGTACGAGGGCGGATGAGCAGTTCTTC.

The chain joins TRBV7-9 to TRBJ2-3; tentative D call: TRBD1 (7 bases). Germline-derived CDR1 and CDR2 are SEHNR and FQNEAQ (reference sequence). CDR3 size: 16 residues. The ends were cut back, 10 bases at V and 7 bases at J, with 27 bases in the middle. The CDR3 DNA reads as TGTGCCACCGGTCCGAGTGGGACGGCAGGGGGGAATACGCAGTATTTT. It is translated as CATGPSGTAGGNTQYF. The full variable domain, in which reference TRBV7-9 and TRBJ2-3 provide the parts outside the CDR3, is DTGVSQNPRHKITKRGQNVTFRCDPISEHNRLYWYRQTLGQGPEFLTYFQNEAQLEKSRLLSDRFSAERPKGSFSTLEIQRTEQGDSAMYLCATGPSGTAGGNTQYFGPGTRLTVL.

In DNA form, the CDR3 reads TGTGCCATCAGTGAGTTGGCTGGAGGGAATAGCAATCAGCCCCAGCATTTT. This gives the protein CAISELAGGNSNQPQHF. The chain is built from TRBV10-3 and TRBJ1-5; D gene uncertain. The germline V gene encodes CDR1 ENHRY and CDR2 SYGVKD. This CDR3 comprises 17 residues. The V and J ends lost 1 base and 0 bases respectively, with 13 bases between them.

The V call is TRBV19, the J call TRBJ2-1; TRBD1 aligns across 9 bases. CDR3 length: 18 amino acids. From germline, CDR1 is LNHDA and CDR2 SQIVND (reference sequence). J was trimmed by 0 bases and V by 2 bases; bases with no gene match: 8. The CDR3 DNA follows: TGTGCCAGTAGTATAAAGGGACAGGGACTCAGCTCCTACAATGAGCAGTTCTTC. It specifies CASSIKGQGLSSYNEQFF. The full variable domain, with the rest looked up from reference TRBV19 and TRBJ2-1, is DGGITQSPKYLFRKEGQNVTLSCEQNLNHDAMYWYRQDPGQGLRLIYYSQIVNDFQKGDIAEGYSVSREKKESFPLTVTSAQKNPTAFYLCASSIKGQGLSSYNEQFFGPGTRLTVL.

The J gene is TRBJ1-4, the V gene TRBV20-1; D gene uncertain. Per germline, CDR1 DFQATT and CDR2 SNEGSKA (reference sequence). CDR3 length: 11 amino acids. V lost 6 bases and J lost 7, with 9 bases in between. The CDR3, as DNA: TGCAGTGCCTCTATATTTGAAAAACTGTTTTTT. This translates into CSASIFEKLFF.

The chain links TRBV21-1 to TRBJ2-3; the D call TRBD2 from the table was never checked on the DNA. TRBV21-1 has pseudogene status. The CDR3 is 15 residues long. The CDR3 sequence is CASDERESGTDTQYF. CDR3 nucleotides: TGTGCCAGCGACGAGCGGGAGAGTGGCACAGATACGCAGTATTTT.

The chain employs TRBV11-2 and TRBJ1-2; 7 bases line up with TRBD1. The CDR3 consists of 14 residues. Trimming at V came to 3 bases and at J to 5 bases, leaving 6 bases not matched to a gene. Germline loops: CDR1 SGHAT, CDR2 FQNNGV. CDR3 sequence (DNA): TGTGCCAGCAGCTTCCCGACAGGGCAATATGGCTACACCTTC. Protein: CASSFPTGQYGYTF. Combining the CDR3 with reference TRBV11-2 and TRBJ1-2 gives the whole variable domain EAGVAQSPRYKIIEKRQSVAFWCNPISGHATLYWYQQILGQGPKLLIQFQNNGVVDDSQLPKDRFSAERLKGVDSTLKIQPAKLEDSAVYLCASSFPTGQYGYTFGSGTRLTVV.

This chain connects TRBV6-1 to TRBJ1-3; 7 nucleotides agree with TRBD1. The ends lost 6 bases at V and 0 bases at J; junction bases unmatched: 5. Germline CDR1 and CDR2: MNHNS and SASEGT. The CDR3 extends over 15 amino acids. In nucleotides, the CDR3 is TGTGCCAGCAGAAAAGGGGGCGACTCTGGAAACACCATATATTTT. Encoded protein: CASRKGGDSGNTIYF.